This TCR beta chain came from a study of cytomegalovirus exposure and HLA in healthy donors. Study-wide points: It emerged from a later analysis that several of the most significant clusters appeared to be linked to common viral pathogens. In most subjects, TCR beta sequences reportedly gave accurate predictions of HLA-A and HLA-B alleles. V- and J-gene trimming in TCR beta was tied to a missense DCLRE1C variant by an analysis performed later.

Germline CDR1 is SEHNR and CDR2 is FQNEAQ (reference sequence). V dropped 0 bases and J dropped 0 bases, with 2 bases sitting between them. The CDR3 has 13 residues. Of note for this clone: The antigen is not known.

The PCR contained 60 Vbeta and 13 Jbeta primers. Only in-frame clones appear in the TCRdb table, and some are missing; sequencing was by immunoSEQ multiplex PCR. Of roughly 190,000 clones detected, 81% appear once; the ten largest clones hold 3.4%. The chain employs TRBV7-9 and TRBJ1-2; no clear D gene. Input material: PBMCs. This sequence was found in a man aged 40-55 years in good health and CMV-seropositive. The CDR3 nucleotides are TGTGCCAGCAGCTTAGCCGCTAACTATGGCTACACCTTC. Encoded protein: CASSLAANYGYTF. The whole variable domain, remainder taken from reference TRBV7-9 and TRBJ1-2, is DTGVSQNPRHKITKRGQNVTFRCDPISEHNRLYWYRQTLGQGPEFLTYFQNEAQLEKSRLLSDRFSAERPKGSFSTLEIQRTEQGDSAMYLCASSLAANYGYTFGSGTRLTVV.